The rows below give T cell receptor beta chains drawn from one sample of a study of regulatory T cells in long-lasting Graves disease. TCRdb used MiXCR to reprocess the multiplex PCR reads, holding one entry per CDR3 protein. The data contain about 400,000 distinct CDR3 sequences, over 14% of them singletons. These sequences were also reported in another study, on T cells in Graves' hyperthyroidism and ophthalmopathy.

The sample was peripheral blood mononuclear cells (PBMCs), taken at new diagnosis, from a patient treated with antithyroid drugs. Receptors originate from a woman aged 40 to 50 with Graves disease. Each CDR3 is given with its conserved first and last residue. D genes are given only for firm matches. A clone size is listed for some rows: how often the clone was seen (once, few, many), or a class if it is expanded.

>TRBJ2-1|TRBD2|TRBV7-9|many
TGTGCCAGCAGCTTGGTACAAGCGGGAGGGTCAGAGTTCTTC
CASSLVQAGGSEFF
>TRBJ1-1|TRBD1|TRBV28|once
TGTGCCAGCAGTTTACCAGGACAGGGGGCTCTCCACACTGAAGCTTTCTTT
CASSLPGQGALHTEAFF
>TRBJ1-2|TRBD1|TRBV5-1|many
TGCGCCTCATTGGGACAGAAGGGAGGCTACACCTTC
CASLGQKGGYTF
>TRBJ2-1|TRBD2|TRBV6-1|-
TGTGCCAGCAGGGGACTAGCAGGCCTTTACAATGAGCAGTTCTTC
CASRGLAGLYNEQFF
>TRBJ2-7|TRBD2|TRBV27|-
TGTGCCAGCTGCCCCGGGACTAGCGGCGCAGTCGAGCAGTACTTC
CASCPGTSGAVEQYF
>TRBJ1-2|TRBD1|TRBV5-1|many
TGCGCCAGCAGCTCCACAGGGGGCGGTAACTATGGCTACACCTTC
CASSSTGGGNYGYTF
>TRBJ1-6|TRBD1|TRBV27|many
TGTGCCAGCAGTCCGACGGGAAGGACAGGGAGAAATAATTCACCCCTCCACTTT
CASSPTGRTGRNNSPLHF
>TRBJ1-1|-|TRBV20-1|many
TGCAGTGCTAGAGATAGGAGAGGAACCCACGCTTGGGCTGAAGCTTTCTTT
CSARDRRGTHAWAEAFF
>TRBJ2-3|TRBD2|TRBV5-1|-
TGCGCCAGCAGTACGGCGGTAGCGGGAGGCACAGATACGCAGTATTTT
CASSTAVAGGTDTQYF
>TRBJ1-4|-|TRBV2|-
TGTGCCAGCACGACAACTAATGAAGAACTGTTTTTT
CASTTTNEELFF
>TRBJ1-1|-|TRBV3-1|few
TGTGCCAGCAGCTACGCCCCGTGGGTGAACACTGAAGCTTTTTTT
CASSYAPWVNTEAFF
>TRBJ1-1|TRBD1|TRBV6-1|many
TGTGCCAGCAGGACCGACAGGGAAGGTGGAAACACTGAAGCTTTCTTT
CASRTDREGGNTEAFF
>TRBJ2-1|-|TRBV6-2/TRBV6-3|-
TGTGCCAGCAGTTACGCGACACCGGGACAGGCTGAGCGGGGGTCCTACAATGAGCAGTTCTTC
CASSYATPGQAERGSYNEQFF
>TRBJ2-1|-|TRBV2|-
TGTGTCAGCAGTGAAGCGTCTCTTACAAGGAATGAGCAGTTCTTC
CVSSEASLTRNEQFF
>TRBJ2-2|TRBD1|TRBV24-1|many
TGTGCCACCAGTGGAAGGACAGGGCAAACCGGGGAGCTGTTTTTT
CATSGRTGQTGELFF
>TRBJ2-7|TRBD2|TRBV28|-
TGTGCCAGCAGTTCAAGGACTAGCGCAGGGGGCGAGCAGTACTTC
CASSSRTSAGGEQYF
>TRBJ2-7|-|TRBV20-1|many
TGCAGTGCTAGTGCCCCTCGGGCGGCACTCCCCTACGAGCAGTACTTC
CSASAPRAALPYEQYF
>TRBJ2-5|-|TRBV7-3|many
TGCCCTCAGCAGCTTTACTGGACGTTGGAAGAGACCCAGTACTTC
CPQQLYWTLEETQYF
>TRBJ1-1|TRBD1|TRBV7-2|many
TGTGCCAGCAGCTTAGTCACAGGGGGCGTCGAAATGAACACTGAAGCTTTCTTT
CASSLVTGGVEMNTEAFF
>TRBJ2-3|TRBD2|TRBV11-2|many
TGTGCCAGCAGCTTAGTTCGGGAGGCCACAGATACGCAGTATTTT
CASSLVREATDTQYF
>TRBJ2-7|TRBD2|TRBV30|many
TGTGCCTGGAGTGCCGGGACTAGCGGATCCTACGAGCAGTACTTC
CAWSAGTSGSYEQYF
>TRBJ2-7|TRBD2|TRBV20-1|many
TGCAGTGCTAGCGCTAGCGGCCCGGGAGTTTCCTACGAGCAGTACTTC
CSASASGPGVSYEQYF
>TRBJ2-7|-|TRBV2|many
TGTGCCAGCAGTGAGGGGGACATATCCTACGAGCAGTACTTC
CASSEGDISYEQYF
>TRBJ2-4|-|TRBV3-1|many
TGTGCCAGCAGCCAAGATGAATGGGCTAGCCGACACTTC
CASSQDEWASRHF
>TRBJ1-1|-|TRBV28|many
TGTGCCAGCACAGAGGGGTCTAGGGGCACTGAAGCTTTCTTT
CASTEGSRGTEAFF
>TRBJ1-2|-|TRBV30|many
TGTGCCTGGAGTTCGGACCCCCATCGGAATGGCTACACCTTC
CAWSSDPHRNGYTF
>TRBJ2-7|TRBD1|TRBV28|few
TGTGCCACCGCGGGACAGGGCTACGAGCAGTGCTTC
CATAGQGYEQCF
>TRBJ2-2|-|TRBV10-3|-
TGTGCCATCAGCGCCGGGGAGCTGTTTTTT
CAISAGELFF
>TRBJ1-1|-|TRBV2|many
TGTGCCAGCAGTACCTCGCGGCAGGACACTGAAGCTTTCTTT
CASSTSRQDTEAFF
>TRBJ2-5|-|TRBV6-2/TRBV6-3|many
TGTGCCAGCCGTCTAGGAGGGGGCTCATCGTACCAAGAGACCCAGTACTTC
CASRLGGGSSYQETQYF
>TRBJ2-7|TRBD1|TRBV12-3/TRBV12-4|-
TGTGCCAGCAGTTTCATCCGGGACAGGGGGCGATACGAGCAGTACTTC
CASSFIRDRGRYEQYF
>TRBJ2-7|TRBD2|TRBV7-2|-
TGTGCCAGCGCGCCCGCTAGCGGGAGTAACGAGCAGTACTTC
CASAPASGSNEQYF
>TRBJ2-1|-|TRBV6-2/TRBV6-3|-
TGTGCCAGCAGTTGGGAGACAGACTCCTACAATGAGCAGTTCTTC
CASSWETDSYNEQFF
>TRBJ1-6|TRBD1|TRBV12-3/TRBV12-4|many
TGTGCCAGCAGTGACCGGGACAGGGGCGTCTCACCCCTCCACTTT
CASSDRDRGVSPLHF
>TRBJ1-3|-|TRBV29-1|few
TGCAGCGTAACCCAGGGAGGAAACACCATATATTTT
CSVTQGGNTIYF
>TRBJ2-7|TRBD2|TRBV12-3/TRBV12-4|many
TGTGCCAGCAGTATAGCGGGAGGCGACTACGAGCAGTACTTC
CASSIAGGDYEQYF
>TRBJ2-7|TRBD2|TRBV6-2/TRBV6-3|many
TGTGCCAGCAGTAGGCGGGAGTACCACGAGCAGTACTTC
CASSRREYHEQYF
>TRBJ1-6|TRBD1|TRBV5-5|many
TGTGCCAGCAACCACCGGACAGGATATAATTCACCCCTCCACTTT
CASNHRTGYNSPLHF
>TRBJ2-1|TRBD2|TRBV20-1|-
TGCAGTGCTGCCACGGGACTAGCGGGAGAGGTCTCCTACAATGAGCAGTTCTTC
CSAATGLAGEVSYNEQFF
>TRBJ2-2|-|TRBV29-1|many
TGCAGCGCCGGCAGTACAGTCGCCGGGGAGCTGTTTTTT
CSAGSTVAGELFF
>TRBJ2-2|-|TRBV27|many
TGTGCCAGCAGTTATTTATCGAACACCGGGGAGCTGTTTTTT
CASSYLSNTGELFF
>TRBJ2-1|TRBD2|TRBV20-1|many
TGCAGTGCTAGCACGAATCGGGGAAGCGGGAGTCAAGTGAGGACGCCCTACAATGAGCAGTTCTTC
CSASTNRGSGSQVRTPYNEQFF
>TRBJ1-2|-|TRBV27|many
TGTGCCAGCGGTCCAACAGGGCTCTATGGCTACACCTTC
CASGPTGLYGYTF
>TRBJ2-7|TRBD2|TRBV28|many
TGTGCCAGCAGCCTAGCGGGAGCGTACGAGCAGTACTTC
CASSLAGAYEQYF
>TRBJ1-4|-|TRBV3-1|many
TGTGCCAGCAGCCAAGAGGGGCGCCCTAATGAAAAACTGTTTTTT
CASSQEGRPNEKLFF
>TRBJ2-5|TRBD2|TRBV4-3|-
TGCGCCAGCAGCCCCGGGACTAGCGCCCTCTCAAAAGAGACCCAGTACTTC
CASSPGTSALSKETQYF
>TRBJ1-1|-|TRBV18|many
TGTGCCAGCTCACAGGGGAGCGACACTGAAGCTTTCTTT
CASSQGSDTEAFF
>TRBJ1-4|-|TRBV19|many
TGTGCCAGTAGCACTTTCCGGACGGGAACTAATGAAAAACTGTTTTTT
CASSTFRTGTNEKLFF
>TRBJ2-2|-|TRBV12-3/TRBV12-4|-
TGTGCCAGCAGTTTTGGGGCTTATACCGGGGAGCTGTTTTTT
CASSFGAYTGELFF
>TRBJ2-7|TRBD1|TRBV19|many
TGTGCCAGTAGTATAGATACAGGGGGCCCCTACGAGCAGTACTTC
CASSIDTGGPYEQYF
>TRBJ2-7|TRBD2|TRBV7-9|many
TGTGCCAGCAGCTTAGGACTAGCGGGATTCGAGCAGTACTTC
CASSLGLAGFEQYF
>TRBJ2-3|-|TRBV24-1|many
TGTGCCACCGGGGACTTAAAGGGATCAACAGATACGCAGTATTTT
CATGDLKGSTDTQYF
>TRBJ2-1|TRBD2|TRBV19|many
TGTGCCAGTTCTCCCGGGACTAGCGATTACAATGAGCAGTTCTTC
CASSPGTSDYNEQFF
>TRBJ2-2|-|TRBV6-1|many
TGTGCCAGCAGTACTGATGAGCGGGACACTACCGGGGAGCTGTTTTTT
CASSTDERDTTGELFF
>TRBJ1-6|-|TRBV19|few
TGTGCCAGTAGTATGAGGCGTCAGGGCAATTCACCCCTCCACTTT
CASSMRRQGNSPLHF
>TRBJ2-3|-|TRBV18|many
TGTGCCAGCAGCCCGGGACCCTCCACAGATACGCAGTATTTT
CASSPGPSTDTQYF
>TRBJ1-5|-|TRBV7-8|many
TGTGCCAGCAGCCCCGACTATCAGCCCCAGCATTTT
CASSPDYQPQHF
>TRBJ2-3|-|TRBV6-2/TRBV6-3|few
TGTGCCAGCAGTCTAAAGACGGGGGGCTTGACAGATACGCAGTATTTT
CASSLKTGGLTDTQYF
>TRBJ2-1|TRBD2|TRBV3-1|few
TGTGCCAGCAGCCAACTTATAACACCGACTAGCGGGAGGTACAATGAGCAGTTCTTC
CASSQLITPTSGRYNEQFF